What follows are 14 T cell receptor beta chains derived from one specimen sequenced in a study of cytomegalovirus exposure and HLA in healthy donors. The PCR employed 60 Vbeta primers together with 13 Jbeta primers. TCRdb keeps only in-frame clones here, not all; method: immunoSEQ multiplex PCR. Of around 140,000 clones in the sample, 82% were seen once. The sequencing input was PBMCs. These receptors all come from a woman aged 45-59 years in good health and CMV-seropositive.

This clone turned up a few times. V is TRBV7-3 and J is TRBJ2-3; a weak D match, TRBD2 (5 bases). V lost 3 bases, J lost 5 bases, and 9 bases lay in between. CDR3 length: 13 residues. Germline V lookup: CDR1 SGHTA, CDR2 FQGTGA. CDR3 sequence reads: CASSLGALDTQYF. The CDR3 coding sequence is TGTGCCAGCAGCTTGGGAGCGTTAGATACGCAGTATTTT.

This sequence joins TRBV2 and TRBJ2-3; 12 bases match TRBD2. The CDR3 is 19 amino acids. V lost 6 bases and J lost 6; bases outside the gene matches: 19. Germline assignment: CDR1 SNHLY and CDR2 FYNNEI. The CDR3 loop reads CASRGGLAGGRLEVDTQYF. The DNA of the CDR3 is TGTGCCAGCAGGGGCGGGCTAGCGGGAGGGCGGTTAGAAGTGGATACGCAGTATTTT.

This chain links TRBV2 with TRBJ1-1; a weak D match, TRBD1 (6 bases). With 3 bases removed from V and 1 base from J, the gap between germline ends came to 15 bases. Per germline, CDR1 SNHLY and CDR2 FYNNEI. The CDR3 spans 16 residues. The CDR3, as DNA: TGTGCCAGCAGTGACCTCTCTCTGGACAGGAACACTGAAGCTTTCTTT. This gives the protein CASSDLSLDRNTEAFF. Full variable domain (rest looked up from reference TRBV2 and TRBJ1-1): EPEVTQTPSHQVTQMGQEVILRCVPISNHLYFYWYRQILGQKVEFLVSFYNNEISEKSEIFDDQFSVERPDGSNFTLKIRSTKLEDSAMYFCASSDLSLDRNTEAFFGQGTRLTVV.

The chain carries TRBV7-3 and TRBJ2-1; no reliable D call. Trimming removed 1 base at V and 4 bases at J, with 11 bases between. The germline V gene encodes CDR1 SGHTA and CDR2 FQGTGA. The CDR3 is 15 residues long. DNA for the CDR3: TGTGCCAGCAGCTTAAGGGTTAGCTCTTACAATGAGCAGTTCTTC. Translation gives CASSLRVSSYNEQFF.

The chain combines TRBV5-1 with TRBJ2-2; TRBD1 is a possible D gene (6 bases). The CDR3 extends over 14 amino acids. Per germline, CDR1 SGHRS and CDR2 YFSETQ. The germline V and J ends were trimmed by 4 bases and 5 bases, with 12 bases remaining between them. The DNA of the CDR3 is TGCGCCAGCAGCGAGCAGGGGTGGACCGGGGAGCTGTTTTTT. This codes for CASSEQGWTGELFF.

V is TRBV2 and J is TRBJ2-2; no clear D. The CDR3 covers 12 residues. Germline V gene data show CDR1 as SNHLY and CDR2 as FYNNEI. V lost 7 bases and J 1 base, leaving 4 bases between the germline ends. Here the CDR3 DNA reads TGTGCCAGCACCCTGAACACCGGGGAGCTGTTTTTT. It translates to CASTLNTGELFF.

The CDR3 is CASSPGGSGGENTEAFF. CDR3 bases: TGTGCCAGTAGTCCCGGGGGGTCGGGAGGAGAGAACACTGAAGCTTTCTTT. The chain couples TRBV19 to TRBJ1-1; a weak D match, TRBD1 (5 bases). V gave up 5 bases and J gave up 1 base, with 20 bases separating them. The germline CDR1 and CDR2 sequences are LNHDA and SQIVND (reference sequence). The CDR3 is made up of 17 amino acids.

In DNA form, the CDR3 reads TGCGCCAGCAGCTTGGGGGCTCCTATGAACACTGAAGCTTTCTTT. Residues: CASSLGAPMNTEAFF. The rearrangement joins TRBV5-1 to TRBJ1-1; D is unresolved. CDR3 length: 15 amino acids. Trimming took 0 bases from V and 0 from J, leaving 9 bases between them. CDR1 SGHRS and CDR2 YFSETQ come from the germline V gene.

The chain combines TRBV11-2 with TRBJ1-2; a weak D match, TRBD1 (6 bases). This CDR3 region has 16 residues. V was shortened by 5 bases and J by 0 bases, with 16 bases between the two germline ends. The germline V gene has CDR1 SGHAT and CDR2 FQNNGV. The CDR3 protein is CASSTLSGVANYGYTF. The DNA for the CDR3 is TGTGCCAGCAGCACGCTATCAGGGGTAGCTAACTATGGCTACACCTTC.

This clone was seen a few times. This chain's CDR3 is CASSIGLAGVESGTYEQYF. CDR3 in DNA: TGTGCCAGTAGTATAGGCCTAGCGGGAGTAGAAAGCGGTACCTACGAGCAGTACTTC. The chain employs TRBV19 and TRBJ2-7, with 10 bases fitting TRBD2. Germline V gene data show CDR1 as LNHDA and CDR2 as SQIVND (reference sequence). This CDR3 is 19 amino acids long. Trimming at V came to 1 base and at J to 2 bases, leaving 14 bases not matched to a gene.

CDR3 in DNA: TGTGCCAGCAGGGCGATTCGACAGGGGGTCTATGGCTACACCTTC. The encoded protein is CASRAIRQGVYGYTF. This chain uses TRBV6-1 with TRBJ1-2; 9 nucleotides line up with TRBD1. Germline V CDR1 and CDR2: MNHNS, SASEGT. The V and J ends lost 6 bases and 4 bases, in that order; junction bases with no gene match: 9. The CDR3 consists of 15 residues.

This clone was observed a single time. In nucleotides, the CDR3 is TGTGCCAGCTCCCCCGAGAGCAATCAGCCCCAGCATTTT. Amino acids: CASSPESNQPQHF. The V and J genes are TRBV2 and TRBJ1-5; D unclear. Germline V gene lookup returns CDR1 SNHLY and CDR2 FYNNEI. The CDR3 runs 13 residues. Trimming shortened V by 8 bases and J by 1 base, and 9 bases separated the two germline ends.

This chain joins TRBV28 and TRBJ1-1, with D unclear. Trimming shortened V by 7 bases and J by 4 bases, and 13 bases separated the two germline ends. Per germline, CDR1 MDHEN and CDR2 SYDVKM. This CDR3 contains 13 residues. Here the CDR3 reads CASIPPVGTEAFF. Written as DNA, the CDR3 is TGTGCCAGCATACCCCCCGTCGGCACTGAAGCTTTCTTT.

The gene calls are TRBV29-1 and TRBJ2-1; TRBD2 agrees at 11 bases. V trimming: 2 bases; J trimming: 9 bases; junction bases outside the gene matches: 6. This CDR3 is built from 14 residues. Germline V gene lookup returns CDR1 SQVTM and CDR2 ANQGSEA. The CDR3 DNA reads TGCAGCGTTGAACTAGCGGGGGGTTGGCGTGAGCAGTTCTTC. It specifies CSVELAGGWREQFF.